This T cell receptor (beta chain) was captured by sequencing in a study of blood T cell repertoires in COVID-19 (dated by TCRdb to 2018 to 2021). For the wider study: The collaborator samples originated in the United States, Italy and Spain and spanned the acute and convalescent phases of COVID-19. The material from the prospective study consisted of cDNA or gDNA derived from T cells, B-cell-depleted T cells, or PBMCs. Subjects who had been exposed to COVID-19, were actively infected with it, or had recovered from it provided the deeply sampled blood TCRbeta repertoires that made up the dataset. The repertoires were made available in a free public database intended to serve as a resource for research on the immune response to SARS-CoV-2. Samples came from the ongoing ImmuneRACE study (first 160 participants) plus 1,254 subjects from 6 global collaborators. The sample metadata nearly always contained a de-identified subject ID, COVID-19 status, age in years and sex. Where available, HLA class I and class II types were obtained from metadata supplied by the sample provider rather than from assay-based typing. The study at large found these results: The amount of clinical and demographic metadata varied by source and participant and was provided uncurated.

Trimming costs V 5 bases and J 2 bases, and their ends lie 7 bases apart. Taken from cysteine to phenylalanine, the CDR3 has 13 residues. Only the CDR3 DNA stays, 39 bases, in frame from base 1. From the germline V gene, CDR1 is MDHEN and CDR2 is SYDVKM. The immunoSEQ Assay, a bias-controlled multiplex PCR, was used to amplify TCRbeta CDR3 regions from genomic DNA. Under the source paper's analysis protocol: The number of nucleated cells in each sample was estimated by amplification of reference gene primers within the assay. Sequence reads were collapsed and filtered to measure the absolute abundance of every unique TCRbeta CDR3 rearrangement. For each sample, productive Simpson clonality was calculated by taking the square root of Simpson's diversity index across productive rearrangements. TCRdb retrieved this table from immuneACCESS and kept in-frame rearrangements only. Not all clones are present; in checked studies, unresolved V genes account for under half, and no reason is known for the remainder. V and J calls and clone size come straight from that table; D and trimming were deduced from the DNA. Across this sample there are approximately 100,000 clones, with around 85% seen only once. The ten largest clones add up to roughly 17% of the sample.

Turning to this clone: What this receptor recognizes is not known. No much larger clone is present one base from it, and per-base qualities are unavailable.

Whole blood was collected in K2EDTA tubes by collaborating institutions according to the institutions' own protocols. For TCRbeta analysis, collaborator samples were shipped as frozen whole blood, as isolated PBMCs, or as DNA extracted from either sample type. The chain joins TRBV28 to TRBJ1-5; TRBD1 is possibly the D segment (6 matching bases). The sequencing sample was made of peripheral blood. The sequence derives from an older woman with acute or convalescent COVID-19. The DNA is as follows: TGTGCCAGCAGTACAGGGCGCAATCAGCCCCAGCATTTT. Its protein product is CASSTGRNQPQHF. The CDR3, completed at both ends by the reference TRBV28 and TRBJ1-5 genes, gives the full variable domain DVKVTQSSRYLVKRTGEKVFLECVQDMDHENMFWYRQDPGLGLRLIYFSYDVKMKEKGDIPEGYSVSREKKERFSLILESASTNQTSMYLCASSTGRNQPQHFGDGTRLSIL.